Listed below are T cell receptor beta chains from one sample, sequenced in a study of tissue T cells after allogeneic stem cell transplantation. Only in-frame clones appear in the TCRdb table, and some are missing; sequencing was by immunoSEQ multiplex PCR. The sample contains about 5,700 clones, about 82% of which appear only once. The sample here was blood, taken before transplantation. The receptors shown here come from a man between 40 and 69 years old who later had graft-versus-host disease after an allogeneic stem cell transplant. CDR3s include the opening cysteine and the closing phenylalanine or tryptophan. Each record gives: D gene, clone size, V gene, J gene, CDR3 protein, CDR3 DNA. A D gene is named only where the DNA matches it firmly. Expanded clones get a size class; other rows say once, few or many, or leave the size out.

>TRBD1|few|TRBV5-1|TRBJ2-2
CASSSGQVESGELFF
TGCGCCAGCAGCTCGGGACAGGTCGAGAGCGGGGAGCTGTTTTTT
>TRBD1|-|TRBV5-4|TRBJ1-5
CASSRDRGPNQPQHF
TGTGCCAGCAGCCGCGACAGGGGCCCCAATCAGCCCCAGCATTTT
>-|few|TRBV18|TRBJ2-2
CASSLGVASTGELFF
TGTGCCAGCTCACTTGGCGTAGCTTCCACCGGGGAGCTGTTTTTT
>-|-|TRBV3-1/TRBV3-2|TRBJ2-7
CASSQEASGQYF
TGTGCCAGCAGCCAAGAGGCCTCAGGGCAGTACTTC
>-|-|TRBV2|TRBJ1-4
CASSEALRPPDF
TGTGCCAGCAGTGAAGCGCTTAGACCGCCAGACTTT
>TRBD2|few|TRBV10-3|TRBJ2-7
CAISESTWTSRYEQYF
TGTGCCATCAGTGAGTCGACCTGGACTAGCAGATACGAGCAGTACTTC
>TRBD2|-|TRBV5-6|TRBJ2-7
CASSTSGSYEQYF
TGTGCCAGCAGCACTAGCGGGAGCTACGAGCAGTACTTC
>-|-|TRBV5-1|TRBJ1-5
CASSFDVSQPQHF
TGCGCCAGCAGCTTCGATGTATCCCAGCCCCAGCATTTT
>TRBD1|few|TRBV6-5|TRBJ1-2
CASSYSKSGGYGYTF
TGTGCCAGCAGTTACTCTAAATCAGGGGGCTATGGCTACACCTTC
>TRBD1|-|TRBV7-3|TRBJ1-2
CASSAQGQYGYTF
TGTGCCAGCAGCGCTCAGGGACAGTATGGCTACACCTTC
>TRBD2|-|TRBV7-9|TRBJ2-7
CASSLEPSGIIDEQYF
TGTGCCAGCAGCTTAGAACCTAGCGGGATCATTGACGAGCAGTACTTC
>TRBD2|-|TRBV7-6|TRBJ2-1
CASSPRTSGGGEQFF
TGTGCCAGCAGCCCCCGGACTAGCGGGGGGGGTGAGCAGTTCTTC
>TRBD2|few|TRBV7-7|TRBJ2-5
CASSLGLAGGLIPETQYF
TGTGCTAGCAGCTTAGGACTAGCGGGGGGCCTAATACCAGAGACCCAGTACTTC
>TRBD2|-|TRBV4-1|TRBJ2-3
CASSQDATSDADTQYF
TGCGCCAGCAGCCAAGATGCTACTAGCGACGCAGATACGCAGTATTTT
>TRBD1|-|TRBV11-2|TRBJ1-1
CASSPGTENTEAFF
TGTGCCAGCAGCCCGGGGACAGAAAACACTGAAGCTTTCTTT
>-|-|TRBV28|TRBJ1-4
CASSERGATNEKLFF
TGTGCCAGCAGTGAGCGAGGGGCAACTAATGAAAAACTGTTTTTT
>TRBD2|-|TRBV6-1|TRBJ2-2
CASSVAIAGDRGELFF
TGTGCCAGCAGTGTAGCCATCGCGGGGGATCGGGGGGAGCTGTTTTTT
>-|-|TRBV29-1|TRBJ1-4
CSVLYSEKLFF
TGCAGCGTTCTTTACAGCGAAAAACTGTTTTTT
>TRBD1|few|TRBV5-1|TRBJ1-6
CASSLGQGNSPLHF
TGCGCCAGCAGCCTAGGACAGGGGAATTCACCCCTCCACTTT
>-|-|TRBV12-5|TRBJ2-6
CASGLVQSGANVLTF
TGTGCTAGTGGTTTGGTACAGTCAGGGGCCAACGTCCTGACTTTC
>-|-|TRBV5-5|TRBJ1-1
CASSLLNTEAFF
TGTGCCAGCAGCCTTCTGAACACTGAAGCTTTCTTT
>TRBD2|once|TRBV9|TRBJ2-1
CASSALAGGYNEQFF
TGTGCCAGCAGCGCTCTAGCGGGAGGGTACAATGAGCAGTTCTTC
>-|few|TRBV4-2|TRBJ1-4
CASSQVTGQEKLFF
TGTGCCAGCAGCCAAGTTACAGGACAGGAAAAACTGTTTTTT
>-|-|TRBV28|TRBJ2-7
CASSLSPGGYEQYF
TGTGCCAGCAGTTTATCTCCAGGGGGGTACGAGCAGTACTTC
>-|few|TRBV2|TRBJ2-2
CATLLANTGELFF
TGTGCCACCCTACTAGCGAACACCGGGGAGCTGTTTTTT
>TRBD1|once|TRBV2|TRBJ1-1
CASSGRGGKNTEAFF
TGTGCCAGCAGTGGCAGGGGGGGAAAGAACACTGAAGCTTTCTTT
>-|-|TRBV4-1|TRBJ2-1
CASSPDGLSYNEQFF
TGCGCCAGCAGCCCGGACGGTCTCTCCTACAATGAGCAGTTCTTC
>TRBD1|few|TRBV30|TRBJ2-2
CAWAQGLGGELFF
TGTGCCTGGGCACAGGGGTTGGGCGGGGAGCTGTTTTTT
>TRBD2|-|TRBV10-3|TRBJ2-2
CAIRGTSGRKTGELFF
TGTGCCATCCGGGGGACTAGCGGGAGGAAAACCGGGGAGCTGTTTTTT
>-|-|TRBV27|TRBJ2-3
CASSGGLGRFTDTQYF
TGTGCCAGCAGTGGGGGGCTGGGGCGTTTCACAGATACGCAGTATTTT
>-|-|TRBV19|TRBJ2-3
CASSSEGKNTQYF
TGTGCCAGTAGTTCCGAAGGGAAGAATACGCAGTATTTT
>TRBD1|once|TRBV11-2|TRBJ2-3
CASSSLAGGAPSTDTQYF
TGTGCCAGCAGCTCTTTAGCAGGGGGTGCTCCTAGCACAGATACGCAGTATTTT
>-|-|TRBV20-1|TRBJ2-3
CSASKGSDTQYF
TGCAGTGCTAGTAAGGGGTCAGATACGCAGTATTTT
>TRBD1|few|TRBV11-2|TRBJ2-2
CASSLVGQGLGELFF
TGTGCCAGCAGCTTAGTGGGACAGGGGTTGGGGGAGCTGTTTTTT
>TRBD2|-|TRBV18|TRBJ2-5
CASSLGLEETQYF
TGTGCCAGCTCACTGGGACTAGAAGAGACCCAGTACTTC
>-|few|TRBV6-5|TRBJ2-7
CASSLASSYEQYF
TGTGCCAGCAGTTTAGCCTCGTCCTACGAGCAGTACTTC
>-|-|TRBV19|TRBJ2-7
CASSMGVRVDIYEQYF
TGTGCCAGTAGTATGGGCGTGAGGGTGGACATATACGAGCAGTACTTC
>TRBD2|-|TRBV7-9|TRBJ2-7
CASSSLSGGTGGEQYF
TGTGCCAGCAGCTCCCTTTCCGGGGGGACCGGGGGAGAGCAGTACTTC
>-|few|TRBV7-9|TRBJ1-2
CASSAWDDSYGYTF
TGTGCCAGCAGCGCCTGGGACGACAGCTATGGCTACACCTTC
>TRBD1|-|TRBV9|TRBJ1-6
CASSLGQPNSPLHF
TGTGCCAGCAGCCTGGGACAGCCGAATTCACCCCTCCACTTT
>TRBD1|once|TRBV18|TRBJ2-7
CASSPPTGGYRDEQYF
TGTGCCAGCTCACCACCGACAGGGGGTTATAGAGACGAGCAGTACTTC
>TRBD2|-|TRBV3-1/TRBV3-2|TRBJ2-1
CASSILAGHYNEQFF
TGTGCCAGCAGTATTCTAGCGGGACACTACAATGAGCAGTTCTTC
>TRBD2|-|TRBV6-5|TRBJ2-5
CASTSGGGQETQYF
TGTGCCAGCACTTCCGGCGGGGGACAAGAGACCCAGTACTTC
>-|-|TRBV7-3|TRBJ1-5
CASSLFDELGQPQHF
TGTGCCAGCAGCTTGTTCGACGAGCTAGGTCAGCCCCAGCATTTT
>-|-|TRBV30|TRBJ1-1
CAWTHGTEAFF
TGTGCCTGGACTCACGGAACTGAAGCTTTCTTT
>-|-|TRBV5-4|TRBJ1-5
CASSSDGNQPQHF
TGTGCCAGCAGCTCCGACGGAAATCAGCCCCAGCATTTT
>-|-|TRBV2|TRBJ2-1
CASMAGESYNEQFF
TGTGCCAGCATGGCCGGGGAATCCTACAATGAGCAGTTCTTC
>-|-|TRBV2|TRBJ1-5
CASSGPDGNQPQHF
TGTGCCAGCAGCGGCCCTGATGGGAATCAGCCCCAGCATTTT
>TRBD1|-|TRBV6-5|TRBJ2-7
CASSSRTGDDEQYF
TGTGCCAGCAGTTCCCGGACAGGGGACGACGAGCAGTACTTC
>-|-|TRBV3-1/TRBV3-2|TRBJ1-2
CASSQELGTNYGYTF
TGTGCCAGCAGCCAAGAACTAGGGACTAACTATGGCTACACCTTC
>-|-|TRBV5-6|TRBJ1-2
CASSLVGEGYTF
TGTGCCAGCAGCTTGGTCGGAGAGGGCTACACCTTC
>-|few|TRBV21-1|TRBJ1-5
CASSKALVAVGQPQHF
TGTGCCAGCAGCAAAGCGCTAGTCGCGGTTGGTCAGCCCCAGCATTTT
>-|-|TRBV30|TRBJ2-7
CAWSVLVGEQYF
TGTGCCTGGAGTGTACTTGTTGGCGAGCAGTACTTC
>-|-|TRBV5-1|TRBJ2-3
CASSLIRTTDTQYF
TGCGCCAGCAGCTTGATCCGGACCACAGATACGCAGTATTTT
>-|-|TRBV27|TRBJ2-1
CASSLSVKNEQFF
TGTGCCAGCAGTTTGTCAGTTAAGAATGAGCAGTTCTTC
>TRBD2|once|TRBV7-8|TRBJ2-1
CASSFSGGQNEQFF
TGTGCCAGCAGCTTTAGCGGGGGGCAAAATGAGCAGTTCTTC